This T cell receptor beta chain was identified in a study of somatic mutations in cytotoxic T cells in rheumatoid arthritis. General study results and limits: Clonality measured in CD8+ T cells did not differ significantly between rheumatoid arthritis patients and age-matched healthy controls.

J lost 7 bases, V lost 5 bases, and 9 bases had no gene match. The CDR3 has 15 residues. Per the germline V gene, CDR1 is SGHTA and CDR2 is FQGNSA. About this clone itself: Antigen: not known.

Assay: immunoSEQ multiplex PCR; the TCRdb copy retains only in-frame clones and omits some. This sample has some 20,000 clones, with about 86% found just once. The sequence was collected from a woman in her forties or fifties in good health. The V and J genes are TRBV7-2 and TRBJ1-5; 9 positions match TRBD1. Sequencing used CD8+ T cells sorted from blood. Here the CDR3 reads CASSLQGQGNQPQHF. In nucleotides, the CDR3 is TGTGCCAGCAGCCTCCAAGGACAGGGGAACCAGCCCCAGCATTTT. Variable domain in full (rest from reference TRBV7-2 and TRBJ1-5): GAGVSQSPSNKVTEKGKDVELRCDPISGHTALYWYRQSLGQGLEFLIYFQGNSAPDKSGLPSDRFSAERTGGSVSTLTIQRTQQEDSAVYLCASSLQGQGNQPQHFGDGTRLSIL.